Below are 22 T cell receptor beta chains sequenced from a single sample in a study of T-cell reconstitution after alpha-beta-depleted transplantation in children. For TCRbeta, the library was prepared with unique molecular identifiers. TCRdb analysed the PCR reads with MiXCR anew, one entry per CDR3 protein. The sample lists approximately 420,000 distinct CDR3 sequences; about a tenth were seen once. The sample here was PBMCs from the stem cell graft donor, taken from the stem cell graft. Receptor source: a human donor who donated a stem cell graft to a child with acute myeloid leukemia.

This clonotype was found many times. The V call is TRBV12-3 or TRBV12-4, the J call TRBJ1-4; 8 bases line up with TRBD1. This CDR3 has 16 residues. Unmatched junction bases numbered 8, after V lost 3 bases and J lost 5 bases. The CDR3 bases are TGTGCCAGCAGTTTGCTCGGGACAGGTCTAAATGAAAAACTGTTTTTT. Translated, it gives CASSLLGTGLNEKLFF.

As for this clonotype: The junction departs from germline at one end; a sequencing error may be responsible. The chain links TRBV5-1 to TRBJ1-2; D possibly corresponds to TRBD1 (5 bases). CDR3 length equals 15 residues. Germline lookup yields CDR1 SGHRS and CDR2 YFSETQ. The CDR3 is CAGSFRDASNYGYTF. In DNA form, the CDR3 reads TGCGCCGGCAGCTTCCGGGACGCATCTAACTATGGCTACACCTTC.

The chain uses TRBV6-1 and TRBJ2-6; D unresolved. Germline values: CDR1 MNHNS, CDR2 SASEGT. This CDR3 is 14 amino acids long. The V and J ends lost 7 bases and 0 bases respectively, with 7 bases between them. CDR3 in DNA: TGTGCCAGCATCGGCCTCTCTGGGGCCAACGTCCTGACTTTC. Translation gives CASIGLSGANVLTF.

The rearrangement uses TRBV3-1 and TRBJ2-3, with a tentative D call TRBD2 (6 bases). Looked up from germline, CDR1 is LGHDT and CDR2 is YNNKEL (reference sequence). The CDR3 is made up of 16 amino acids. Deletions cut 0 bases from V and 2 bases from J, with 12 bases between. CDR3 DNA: TGTGCCAGCAGCCAAGATATGGCGGGGCTCACAGATACGCAGTATTTT. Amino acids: CASSQDMAGLTDTQYF.

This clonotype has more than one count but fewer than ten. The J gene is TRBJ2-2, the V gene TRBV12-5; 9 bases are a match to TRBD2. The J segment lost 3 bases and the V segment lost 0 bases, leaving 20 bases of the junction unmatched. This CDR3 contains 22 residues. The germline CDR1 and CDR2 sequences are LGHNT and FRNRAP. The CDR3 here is CASGLVKWVAGEFERYTGELFF. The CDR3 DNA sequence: TGTGCTAGTGGTTTGGTAAAATGGGTAGCGGGAGAGTTCGAGAGGTACACCGGGGAGCTGTTTTTT.

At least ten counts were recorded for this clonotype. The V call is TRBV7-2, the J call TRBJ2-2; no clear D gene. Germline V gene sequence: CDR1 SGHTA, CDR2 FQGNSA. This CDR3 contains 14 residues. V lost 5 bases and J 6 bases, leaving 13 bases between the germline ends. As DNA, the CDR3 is TGTGCCAGCAGCGATACAAATGGCGCCGGGGAGCTGTTTTTT. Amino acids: CASSDTNGAGELFF.

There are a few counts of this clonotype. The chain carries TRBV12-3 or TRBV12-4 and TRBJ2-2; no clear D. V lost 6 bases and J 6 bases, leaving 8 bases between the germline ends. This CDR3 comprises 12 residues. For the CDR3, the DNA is TGTGCCAGCAGGGTCAATGCCGGGGAGCTGTTTTTT. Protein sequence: CASRVNAGELFF.

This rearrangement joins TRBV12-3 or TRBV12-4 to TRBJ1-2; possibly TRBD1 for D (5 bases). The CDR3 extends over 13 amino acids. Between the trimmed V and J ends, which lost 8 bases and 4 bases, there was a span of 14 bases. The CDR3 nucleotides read TGTGCCAGCCTTACAGGTTCCGCCTATGGCTACACCTTC. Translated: CASLTGSAYGYTF.

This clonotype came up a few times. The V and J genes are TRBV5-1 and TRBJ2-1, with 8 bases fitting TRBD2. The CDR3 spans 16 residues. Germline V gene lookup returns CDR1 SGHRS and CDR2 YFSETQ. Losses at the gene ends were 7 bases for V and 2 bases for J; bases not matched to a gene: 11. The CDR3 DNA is TGCGCCAGCTCTCCGGGAGGGGCCGCAGCCTACAATGAGCAGTTCTTC. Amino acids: CASSPGGAAAYNEQFF.

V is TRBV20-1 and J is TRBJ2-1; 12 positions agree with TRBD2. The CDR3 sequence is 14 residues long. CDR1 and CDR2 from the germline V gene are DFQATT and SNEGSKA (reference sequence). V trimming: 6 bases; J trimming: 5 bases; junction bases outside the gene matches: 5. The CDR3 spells CSAKLAGGHNEQFF. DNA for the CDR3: TGCAGTGCGAAACTAGCGGGAGGACACAATGAGCAGTTCTTC.

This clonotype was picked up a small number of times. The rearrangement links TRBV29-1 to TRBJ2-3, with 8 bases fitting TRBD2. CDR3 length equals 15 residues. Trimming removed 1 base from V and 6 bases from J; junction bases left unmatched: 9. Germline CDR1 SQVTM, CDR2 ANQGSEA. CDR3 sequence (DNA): TGCAGCGTTGAAGGGCGGCAGGGCGGGAGGGATACGCAGTATTTT. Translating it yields CSVEGRQGGRDTQYF.

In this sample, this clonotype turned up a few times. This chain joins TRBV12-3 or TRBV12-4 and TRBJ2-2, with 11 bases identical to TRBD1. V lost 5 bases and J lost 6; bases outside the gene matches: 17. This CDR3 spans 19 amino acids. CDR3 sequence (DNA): TGTGCCAGCAGTACCGACCACCGAACCGGGACAGGGGGATCCGGGGAGCTGTTTTTT. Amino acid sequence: CASSTDHRTGTGGSGELFF.

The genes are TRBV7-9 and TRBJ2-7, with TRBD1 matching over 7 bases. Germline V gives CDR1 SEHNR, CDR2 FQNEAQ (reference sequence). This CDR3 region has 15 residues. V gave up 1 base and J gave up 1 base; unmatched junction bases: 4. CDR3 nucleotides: TGTGCCAGCAGCTTAGGAGGGGGCCATTCCTACGAGCAGTACTTC. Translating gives CASSLGGGHSYEQYF.

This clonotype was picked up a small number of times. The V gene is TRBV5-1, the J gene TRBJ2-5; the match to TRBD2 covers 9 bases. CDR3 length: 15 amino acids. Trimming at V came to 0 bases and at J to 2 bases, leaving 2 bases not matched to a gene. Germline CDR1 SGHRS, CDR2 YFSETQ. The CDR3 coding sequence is TGCGCCAGCAGCTTGGCCACTAGCGGGCAAGAGACCCAGTACTTC. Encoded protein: CASSLATSGQETQYF. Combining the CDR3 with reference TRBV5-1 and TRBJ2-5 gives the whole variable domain KAGVTQTPRYLIKTRGQQVTLSCSPISGHRSVSWYQQTPGQGLQFLFEYFSETQRNKGNFPGRFSGRQFSNSRSEMNVSTLELGDSALYLCASSLATSGQETQYFGPGTRLLVL.

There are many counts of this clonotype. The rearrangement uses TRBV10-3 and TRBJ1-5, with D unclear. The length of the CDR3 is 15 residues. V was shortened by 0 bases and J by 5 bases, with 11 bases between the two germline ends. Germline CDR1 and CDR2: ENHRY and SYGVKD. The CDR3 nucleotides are TGTGCCATCAGTGAGTCGGGGAGGGAGGATCAGCCCCAGCATTTT. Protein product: CAISESGREDQPQHF.

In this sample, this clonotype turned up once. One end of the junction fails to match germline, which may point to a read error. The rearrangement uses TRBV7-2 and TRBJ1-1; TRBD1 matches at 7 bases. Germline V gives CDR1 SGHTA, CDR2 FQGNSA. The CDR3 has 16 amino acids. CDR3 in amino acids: CGSSRETGKGGTEAFF. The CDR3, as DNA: TGTGGCAGCAGCCGTGAGACAGGGAAGGGGGGGACTGAAGCTTTCTTT.

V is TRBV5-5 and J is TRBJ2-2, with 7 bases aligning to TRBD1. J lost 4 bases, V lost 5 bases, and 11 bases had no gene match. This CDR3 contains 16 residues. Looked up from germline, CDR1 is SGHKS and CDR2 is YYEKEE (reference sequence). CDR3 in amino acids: CASSFNRDRITGELFF. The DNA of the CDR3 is TGTGCCAGCAGTTTTAACCGGGACAGAATCACCGGGGAGCTGTTTTTT.

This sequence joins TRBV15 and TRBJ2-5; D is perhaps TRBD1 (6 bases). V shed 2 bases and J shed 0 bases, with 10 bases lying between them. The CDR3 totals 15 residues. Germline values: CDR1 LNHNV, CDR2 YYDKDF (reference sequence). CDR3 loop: CATSRPSGDQETQYF. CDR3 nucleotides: TGTGCCACCAGCAGACCCTCAGGGGACCAAGAGACCCAGTACTTC.

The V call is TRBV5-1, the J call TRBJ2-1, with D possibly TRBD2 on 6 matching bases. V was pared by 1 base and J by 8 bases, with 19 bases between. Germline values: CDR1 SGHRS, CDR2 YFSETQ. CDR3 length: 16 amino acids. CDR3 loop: CASSLRGGDQKDEQFF. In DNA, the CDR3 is TGCGCCAGCAGCTTGAGAGGCGGGGATCAGAAAGATGAGCAGTTCTTC.

The CDR3 region is CASRLLKSSANTGELFF. DNA of the CDR3: TGTGCAAGTCGCCTCCTCAAGTCGTCGGCGAACACCGGGGAGCTGTTTTTT. The chain is built from TRBV12-2 and TRBJ2-2. TRBV12-2 is a recognized pseudogene. This CDR3 has 17 residues.

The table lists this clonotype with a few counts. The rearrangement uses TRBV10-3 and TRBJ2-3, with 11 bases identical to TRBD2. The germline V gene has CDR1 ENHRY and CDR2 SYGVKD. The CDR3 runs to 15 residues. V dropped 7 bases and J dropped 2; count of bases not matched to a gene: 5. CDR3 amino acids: CAITPGLADTDTQYF. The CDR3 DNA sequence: TGTGCCATCACTCCGGGACTAGCGGACACAGATACGCAGTATTTT.

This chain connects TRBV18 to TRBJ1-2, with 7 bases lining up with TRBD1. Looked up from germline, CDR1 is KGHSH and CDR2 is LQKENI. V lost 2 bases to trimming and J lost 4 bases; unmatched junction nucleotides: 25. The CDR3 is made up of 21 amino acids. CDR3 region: CASSPWALPPGQLGQTYGYTF. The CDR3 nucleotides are TGTGCCAGCTCACCATGGGCACTCCCCCCGGGACAGCTCGGTCAGACCTATGGCTACACCTTC.